This T cell receptor beta chain was recorded in a study of multiple sclerosis patients with progressive multifocal leukoencephalopathy. Broader study findings: Findings may reflect JC virus infection or just general immunocompromise. PML-onset expanded TRB clones were detectable before and during natalizumab therapy.

The CDR3 is 11 amino acids. Germline V gene sequence: CDR1 MNHEY, CDR2 SVGAGI. Trimming took 5 bases from V and 3 from J, leaving 5 bases between them. This clone was observed a handful of times. Its antigen is unidentified. Sequencing was at survey level. Assay used: immunoSEQ multiplex PCR; TCRdb lists only in-frame clones, some missing. The sample yields around 30,000 clones, 89% seen once. Indicated time point: before natalizumab initiation. T0 refers to blood drawn before natalizumab was first infused. The V call is TRBV6-5, the J call TRBJ2-7; no reliable D call. The sequencing sample was made of PBMCs. The TCR originated in a human donor with multiple sclerosis. As DNA, the CDR3 is TGTGCCAGCAGTCCCAGCTACGAGCAGTACTTC. As protein: CASSPSYEQYF.